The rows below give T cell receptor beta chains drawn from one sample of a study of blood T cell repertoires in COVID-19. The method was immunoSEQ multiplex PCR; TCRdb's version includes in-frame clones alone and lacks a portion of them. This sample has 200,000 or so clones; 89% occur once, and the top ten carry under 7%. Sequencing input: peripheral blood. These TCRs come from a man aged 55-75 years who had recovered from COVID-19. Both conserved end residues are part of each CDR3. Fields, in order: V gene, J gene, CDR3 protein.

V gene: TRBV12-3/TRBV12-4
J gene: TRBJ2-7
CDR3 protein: CASSLGQKYEQYF

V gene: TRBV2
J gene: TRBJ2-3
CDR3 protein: CASSEALGTTSQYF

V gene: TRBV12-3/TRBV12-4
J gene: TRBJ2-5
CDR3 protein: CASRADQETQYF

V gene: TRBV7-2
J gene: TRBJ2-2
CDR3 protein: CASSLRTTGTGELFF

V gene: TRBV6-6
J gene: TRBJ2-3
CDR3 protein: CASSTTADTQYF

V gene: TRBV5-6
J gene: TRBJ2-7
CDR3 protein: CASSLGGISYEQYF

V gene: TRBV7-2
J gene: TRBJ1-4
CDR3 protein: CASSLGIAGGDEKLFF

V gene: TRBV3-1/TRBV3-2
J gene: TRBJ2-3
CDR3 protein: CASSLRGTDTQYF

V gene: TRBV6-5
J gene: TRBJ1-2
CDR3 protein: CASSYDVTPPYGYTF

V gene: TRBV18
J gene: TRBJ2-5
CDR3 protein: CASSSTGERETQYF

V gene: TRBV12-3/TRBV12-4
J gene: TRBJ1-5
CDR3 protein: CASGGGNQPQHF

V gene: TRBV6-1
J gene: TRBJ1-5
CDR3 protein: CASSESPGNQPQHF

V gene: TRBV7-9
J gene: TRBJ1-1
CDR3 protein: CASSHREAPREAFF

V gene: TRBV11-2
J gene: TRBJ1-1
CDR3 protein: CASSRASRQWRQQIPEAFF

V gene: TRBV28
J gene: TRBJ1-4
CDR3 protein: CASSSAGTDSEKLFF

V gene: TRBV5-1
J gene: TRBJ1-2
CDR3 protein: CASSLGRPGQVKYYGYTF

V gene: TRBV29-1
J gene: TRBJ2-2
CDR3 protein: CSVAPGGNTGELFF

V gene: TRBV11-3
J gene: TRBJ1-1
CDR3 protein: CASSLSAGDPEAFF

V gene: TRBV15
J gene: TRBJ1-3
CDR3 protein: CATSRETTANSGNTIYF

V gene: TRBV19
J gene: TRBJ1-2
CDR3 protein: CASSHQGTNYGYTF

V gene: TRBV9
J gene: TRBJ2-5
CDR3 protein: CASSPGGLETQYF

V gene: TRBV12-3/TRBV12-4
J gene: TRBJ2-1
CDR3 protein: CASKPDRTNEQFF

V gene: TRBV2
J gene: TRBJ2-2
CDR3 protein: CASSATGSNTGELFF

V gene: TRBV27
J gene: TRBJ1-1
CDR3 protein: CASSLRTGVEAFF

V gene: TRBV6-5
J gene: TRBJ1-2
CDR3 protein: CASSSTGAGYTF

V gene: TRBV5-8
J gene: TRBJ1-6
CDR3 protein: CASSSPLEGARNSPLHF

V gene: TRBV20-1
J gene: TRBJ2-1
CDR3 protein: CSASDQIYYNEQFF

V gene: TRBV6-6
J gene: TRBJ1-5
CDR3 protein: CASRYRGGQPQHF

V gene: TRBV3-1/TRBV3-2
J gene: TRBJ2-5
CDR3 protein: CASSRQEGTQYF

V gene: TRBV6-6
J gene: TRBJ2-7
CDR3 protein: CASSVPGQKTGQYF

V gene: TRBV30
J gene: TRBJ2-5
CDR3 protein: CAWSLGQSQETQYF

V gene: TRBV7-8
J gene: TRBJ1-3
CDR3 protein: CASSLEPGTGDRGNTIYF

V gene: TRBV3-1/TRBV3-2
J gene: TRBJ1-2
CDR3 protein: CASSYLTGNYGYTF

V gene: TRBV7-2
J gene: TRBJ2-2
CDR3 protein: CASSFLNTGELFF

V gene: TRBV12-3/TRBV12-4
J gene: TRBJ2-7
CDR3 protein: CASSDRGLPEQYF

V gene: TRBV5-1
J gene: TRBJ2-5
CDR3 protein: CASSSRKTSGSETQYF

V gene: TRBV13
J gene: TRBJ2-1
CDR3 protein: CASRLGTSGISYNEQFF

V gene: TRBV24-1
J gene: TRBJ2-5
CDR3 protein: CATSDSLRGQETQYF

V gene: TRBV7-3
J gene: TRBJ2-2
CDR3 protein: CASWGGTGELFF

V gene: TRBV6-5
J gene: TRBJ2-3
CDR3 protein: CAGAGGSSDTQYF

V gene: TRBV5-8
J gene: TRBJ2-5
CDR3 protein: CASSLGTGRRETQYF

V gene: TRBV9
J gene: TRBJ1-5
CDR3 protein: CASSVADSPSWPQHF

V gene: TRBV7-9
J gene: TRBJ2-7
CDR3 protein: CASSLGPGQDAYEQYF

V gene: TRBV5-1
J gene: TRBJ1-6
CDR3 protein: CASSLGGVSPLHF

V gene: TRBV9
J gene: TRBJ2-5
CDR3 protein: CASSVATGRLETQYF

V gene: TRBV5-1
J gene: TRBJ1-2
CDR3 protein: CASSPGQKYGYTF

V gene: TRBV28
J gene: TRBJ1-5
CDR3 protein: CAAAGPAGNQPQHF

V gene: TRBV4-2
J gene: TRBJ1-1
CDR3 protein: CASSQETSGTGGGAFF

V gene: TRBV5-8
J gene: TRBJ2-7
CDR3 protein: CAVRRMTGAYEQYF

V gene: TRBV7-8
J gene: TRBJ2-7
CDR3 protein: CASRAAGLYYEQYF

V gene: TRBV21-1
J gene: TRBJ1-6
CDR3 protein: CASSNLRTGGNSPLHF

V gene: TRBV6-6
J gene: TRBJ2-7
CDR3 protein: CASRAGVDSYEQYF

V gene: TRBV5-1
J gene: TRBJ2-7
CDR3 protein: CASSRVGTDYEQYF